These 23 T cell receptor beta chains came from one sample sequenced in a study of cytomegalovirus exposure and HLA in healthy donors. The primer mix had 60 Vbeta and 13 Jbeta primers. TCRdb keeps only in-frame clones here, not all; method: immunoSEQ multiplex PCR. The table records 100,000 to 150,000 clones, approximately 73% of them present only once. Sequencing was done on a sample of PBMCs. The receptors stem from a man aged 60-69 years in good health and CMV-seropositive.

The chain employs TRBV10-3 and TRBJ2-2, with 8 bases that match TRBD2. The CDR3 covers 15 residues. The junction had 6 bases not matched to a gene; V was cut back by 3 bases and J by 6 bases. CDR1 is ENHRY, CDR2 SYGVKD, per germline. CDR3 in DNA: TGTGCCATCAGTGACGGGGGGGAACGTGCCGGGGAGCTGTTTTTT. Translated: CAISDGGERAGELFF.

The DNA for the CDR3 is TGTGCCAGCAGTTACGACGGGGGATACTATGGCTACACCTTC. Translating gives CASSYDGGYYGYTF. This chain uses TRBV6-5 with TRBJ1-2; weak D call: TRBD1 (5 bases). V was shortened by 2 bases and J by 3 bases, with 10 bases between the two germline ends. The CDR3 is 14 residues long. Per the germline V gene, CDR1 is MNHEY and CDR2 is SVGAGI.

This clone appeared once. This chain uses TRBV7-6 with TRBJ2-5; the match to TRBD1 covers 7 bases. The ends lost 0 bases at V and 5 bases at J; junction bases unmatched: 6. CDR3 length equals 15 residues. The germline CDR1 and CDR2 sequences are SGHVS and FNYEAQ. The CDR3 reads CASSLAGTASETQYF. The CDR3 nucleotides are TGTGCCAGCAGCTTAGCGGGGACAGCGTCCGAGACCCAGTACTTC.

CDR3 DNA sequence: TGCGCCAGCAGCTCGGGCCAGGGAGAGACCCAGTACTTC. Amino acid sequence: CASSSGQGETQYF. The gene calls are TRBV5-1 and TRBJ2-5, with D perhaps TRBD1 (5 bases). Trimming removed 3 bases from V and 4 bases from J, with 10 bases in between. The CDR3 runs to 13 residues. Germline lookup yields CDR1 SGHRS and CDR2 YFSETQ.

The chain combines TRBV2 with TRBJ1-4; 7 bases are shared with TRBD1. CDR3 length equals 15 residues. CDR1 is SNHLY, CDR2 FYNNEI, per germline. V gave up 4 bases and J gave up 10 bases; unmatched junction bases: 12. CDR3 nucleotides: TGTGCCAGCAGTGCCACACAGGGGATCGGGGTAAAACTGTTTTTT. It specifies CASSATQGIGVKLFF.

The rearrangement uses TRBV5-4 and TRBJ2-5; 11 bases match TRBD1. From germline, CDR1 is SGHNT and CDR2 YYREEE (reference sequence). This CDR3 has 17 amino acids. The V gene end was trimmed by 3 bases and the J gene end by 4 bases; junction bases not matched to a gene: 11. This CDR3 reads CASSSPWDRGGSETQYF. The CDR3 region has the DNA TGTGCCAGCAGCTCGCCCTGGGACAGGGGGGGGTCAGAGACCCAGTACTTC.

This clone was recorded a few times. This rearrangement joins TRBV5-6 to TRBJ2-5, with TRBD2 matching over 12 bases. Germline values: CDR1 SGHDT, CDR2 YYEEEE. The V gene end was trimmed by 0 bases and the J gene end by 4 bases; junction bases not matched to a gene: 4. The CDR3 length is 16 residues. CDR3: CASSLGLAGGLETQYF. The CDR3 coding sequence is TGTGCCAGCAGCTTGGGGCTAGCGGGGGGGCTAGAGACCCAGTACTTC.

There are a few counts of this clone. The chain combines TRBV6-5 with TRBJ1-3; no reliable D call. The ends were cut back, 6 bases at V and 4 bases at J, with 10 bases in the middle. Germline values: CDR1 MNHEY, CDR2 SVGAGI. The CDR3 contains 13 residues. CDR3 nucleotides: TGTGCCAGCAGAGAGTCGGGAGGAAACACCATATATTTT. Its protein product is CASRESGGNTIYF.

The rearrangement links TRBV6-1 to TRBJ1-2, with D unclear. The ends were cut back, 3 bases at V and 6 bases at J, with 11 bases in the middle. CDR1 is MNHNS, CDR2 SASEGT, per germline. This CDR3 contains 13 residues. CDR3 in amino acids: CASSEDVEDGYTF. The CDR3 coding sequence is TGTGCCAGCAGTGAGGATGTTGAGGATGGCTACACCTTC.

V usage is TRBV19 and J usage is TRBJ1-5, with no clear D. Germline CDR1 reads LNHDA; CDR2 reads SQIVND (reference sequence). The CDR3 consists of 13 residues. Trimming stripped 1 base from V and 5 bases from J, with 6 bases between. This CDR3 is CASSIVADQPQHF. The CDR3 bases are TGTGCCAGTAGTATAGTAGCGGATCAGCCCCAGCATTTT.

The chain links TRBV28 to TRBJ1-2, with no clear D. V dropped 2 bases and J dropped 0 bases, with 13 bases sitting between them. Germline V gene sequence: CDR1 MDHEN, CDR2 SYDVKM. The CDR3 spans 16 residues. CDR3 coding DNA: TGTGCCAGCAGTTTAGATACAGCTCGCACTAACTATGGCTACACCTTC. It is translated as CASSLDTARTNYGYTF.

CDR3 sequence: CASSFYRGIEAFF. The CDR3 DNA reads TGTGCCAGCAGCTTTTATCGGGGGATCGAAGCTTTCTTT. This sequence joins TRBV5-4 and TRBJ1-1, with D possibly being TRBD1 (5 bases). CDR1 and CDR2 from the germline V gene are SGHNT and YYREEE (reference sequence). Trimming removed 2 bases from V and 8 bases from J, with 13 bases in between. CDR3 length equals 13 residues.

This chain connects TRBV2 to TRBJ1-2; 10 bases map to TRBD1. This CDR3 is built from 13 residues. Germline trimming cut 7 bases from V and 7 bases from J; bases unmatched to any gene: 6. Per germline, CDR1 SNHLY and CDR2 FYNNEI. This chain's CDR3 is CASTRQGAFGYTF. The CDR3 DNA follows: TGTGCCAGCACCCGACAGGGGGCATTTGGCTACACCTTC.

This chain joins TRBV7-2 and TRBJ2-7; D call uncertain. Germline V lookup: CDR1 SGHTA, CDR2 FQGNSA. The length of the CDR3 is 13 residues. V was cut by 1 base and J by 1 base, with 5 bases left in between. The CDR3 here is CASSLDSSYEQYF. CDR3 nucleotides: TGTGCCAGCAGCTTAGACAGTTCCTACGAGCAGTACTTC. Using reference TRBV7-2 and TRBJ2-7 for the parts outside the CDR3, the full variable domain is GAGVSQSPSNKVTEKGKDVELRCDPISGHTALYWYRQSLGQGLEFLIYFQGNSAPDKSGLPSDRFSAERTGGSVSTLTIQRTQQEDSAVYLCASSLDSSYEQYFGPGTRLTVT.

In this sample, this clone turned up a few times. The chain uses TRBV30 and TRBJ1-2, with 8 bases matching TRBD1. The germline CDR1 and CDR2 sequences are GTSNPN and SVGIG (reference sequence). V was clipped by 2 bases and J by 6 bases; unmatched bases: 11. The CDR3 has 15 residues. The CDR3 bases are TGTGCCTGGAGTCCCTCCTACAGGACAGGGCATGGCTACACCTTC. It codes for CAWSPSYRTGHGYTF. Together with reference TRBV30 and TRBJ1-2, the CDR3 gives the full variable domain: SQTIHQWPATLVQPVGSPLSLECTVEGTSNPNLYWYRQAAGRGLQLLFYSVGIGQISSEVPQNLSASRPQDRQFILSSKKLLLSDSGFYLCAWSPSYRTGHGYTFGSGTRLTVV.

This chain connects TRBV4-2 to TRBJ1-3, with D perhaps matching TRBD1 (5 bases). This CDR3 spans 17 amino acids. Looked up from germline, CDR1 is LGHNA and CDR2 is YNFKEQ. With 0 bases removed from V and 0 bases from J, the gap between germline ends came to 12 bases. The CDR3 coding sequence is TGTGCCAGCAGCCAAGACCTTGACAGAGGCTCTGGAAACACCATATATTTT. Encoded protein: CASSQDLDRGSGNTIYF.

The CDR3 DNA reads as TGCGCCAGCGAGGAAGGCTACGAGCAGTACTTC. This gives the protein CASEEGYEQYF. The chain has TRBV10-1 and TRBJ2-7; D gene unclear. Trimming cost V 8 bases and J 3 bases, with 8 bases left between them. CDR1 and CDR2 from the germline V gene are WNHNN and SYGVQD (reference sequence). This CDR3 has 11 amino acids.

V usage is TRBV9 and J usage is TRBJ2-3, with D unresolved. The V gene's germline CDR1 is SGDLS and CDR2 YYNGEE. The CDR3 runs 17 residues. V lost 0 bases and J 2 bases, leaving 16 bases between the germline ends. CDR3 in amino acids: CASSVVGSPNPTDTQYF. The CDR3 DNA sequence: TGTGCCAGCAGCGTAGTCGGTAGTCCAAACCCCACAGATACGCAGTATTTT.

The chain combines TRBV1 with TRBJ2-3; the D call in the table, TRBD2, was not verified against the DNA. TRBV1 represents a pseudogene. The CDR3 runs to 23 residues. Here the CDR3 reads CTSTPVALPGLAGWPQGADTQYF. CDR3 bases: TGCACCAGCACCCCAGTAGCCCTACCGGGACTAGCGGGGTGGCCGCAGGGGGCAGATACGCAGTATTTT.

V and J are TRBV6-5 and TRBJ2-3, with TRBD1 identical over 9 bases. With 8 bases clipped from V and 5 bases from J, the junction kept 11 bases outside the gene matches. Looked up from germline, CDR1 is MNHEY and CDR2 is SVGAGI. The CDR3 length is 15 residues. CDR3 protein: CASGRTGVGGDTQYF. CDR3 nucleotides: TGTGCCAGCGGCCGGACAGGGGTAGGAGGAGATACGCAGTATTTT.

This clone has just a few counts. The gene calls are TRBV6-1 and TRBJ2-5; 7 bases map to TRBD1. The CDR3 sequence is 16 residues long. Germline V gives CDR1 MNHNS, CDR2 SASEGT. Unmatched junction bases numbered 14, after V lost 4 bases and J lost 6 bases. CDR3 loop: CASSALRQGSAKTQYF. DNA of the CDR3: TGTGCCAGCAGTGCGCTAAGACAGGGTAGCGCTAAGACCCAGTACTTC.

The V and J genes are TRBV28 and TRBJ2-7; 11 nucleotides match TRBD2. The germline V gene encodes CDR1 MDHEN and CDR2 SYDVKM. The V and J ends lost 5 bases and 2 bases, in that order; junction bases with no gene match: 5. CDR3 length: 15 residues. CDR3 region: CASSPTSGGTYEQYF. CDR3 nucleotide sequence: TGTGCCAGCAGTCCAACTAGCGGGGGCACCTACGAGCAGTACTTC.

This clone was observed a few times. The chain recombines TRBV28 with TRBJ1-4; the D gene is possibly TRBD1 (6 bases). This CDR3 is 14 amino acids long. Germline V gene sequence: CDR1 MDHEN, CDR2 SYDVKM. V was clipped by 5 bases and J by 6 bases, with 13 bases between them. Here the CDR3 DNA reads TGTGCCAGCAGTACCACAGGGCCCGATGAAAAACTGTTTTTT. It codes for CASSTTGPDEKLFF.